The 4 T cell receptor beta chains reported below all come from one sample, sequenced in a study of T-cell memory formation after mild COVID-19. TCRdb re-called the 5' RACE reads with MiXCR, one entry per CDR3 protein. The sample consists of a few hundred thousand distinct CDR3 sequences, approximately 15% of them appearing once. The sequencing input was PBMCs or a T cell subset sorted from them (not recorded which). The receptors come from a man in his late teens or twenties who had mild COVID-19 (a few samples of this study predate the infection). Cell type and time point are not known.

The rearrangement uses TRBV5-3 and TRBJ1-1; D is possibly TRBD1 (6 bases). TRBV5-3 is an ORF, and what it does is uncertain. The germline V and J ends were trimmed by 0 bases and 6 bases, with 12 bases remaining between them. The CDR3 is 14 amino acids. CDR3 sequence: CARSLVGTQAEAFF. The CDR3 DNA follows: TGTGCCAGAAGCTTGGTTGGGACACAGGCTGAAGCTTTCTTT.

The gene calls are TRBV7-9 and TRBJ1-1, with unresolved D. Trimming took off 5 bases at V and 3 bases at J, with 10 bases between the two ends. The CDR3 consists of 13 residues. The V gene's germline CDR1 is SEHNR and CDR2 FQNEAQ (reference sequence). The DNA of the CDR3 is TGTGCCAGCAGCCAAGTGGTGGACACTGAAGCTTTCTTT. This codes for CASSQVVDTEAFF.

The rearrangement uses TRBV11-2 and TRBJ1-3; no reliable D call. V was pared by 4 bases and J by 1 base, with 11 bases between. Per the germline V gene, CDR1 is SGHAT and CDR2 is FQNNGV. This CDR3 spans 15 amino acids. Here the CDR3 DNA reads TGTGCCAGCAGCTCGATAAGAGGGTCTGGAAACACCATATATTTT. This gives the protein CASSSIRGSGNTIYF.

This chain links TRBV9 with TRBJ1-3; the D is unclear. Trimming took off 7 bases at V and 0 bases at J, with 14 bases between the two ends. CDR1 and CDR2 from the germline V gene are SGDLS and YYNGEE. This CDR3 spans 15 amino acids. Here the CDR3 reads CASPEGGPSGNTIYF. The CDR3 coding sequence is TGTGCCAGCCCTGAAGGAGGGCCCTCTGGAAACACCATATATTTT.